Below are 8 T cell receptor beta chains sequenced from a single sample in a study of regulatory T cells in long-lasting Graves disease. The time point here: newly diagnosed GD, antithyroid drugs for less than 3 months. Construction of the TCR library relied on RNA isolated from PBMCs. CDR3 regions were amplified by Arm-PCR using iRepertoire HTBI primers to build TCR beta libraries. TCRdb itself ran the multiplex PCR reads through MiXCR, one entry per CDR3 protein. This sample yields hundreds of thousands of distinct CDR3 sequences, of which about 15% are seen a single time; about 17% belongs to the top ten. The data also belong to a second study, concerning T cells in Graves' hyperthyroidism and ophthalmopathy.

The sequencing used peripheral blood mononuclear cells (PBMCs), collected at new diagnosis, from a patient treated with antithyroid drugs. The receptors shown here come from a woman in her twenties or thirties with Graves disease.

This clonotype was recorded at least ten times. J is TRBJ1-1 and V is TRBV7-9; the D is unclear. V shed 1 base and J shed 5 bases, with 14 bases lying between them. Germline CDR1 SEHNR, CDR2 FQNEAQ (reference sequence). CDR3 length: 15 residues. The DNA for the CDR3 is TGTGCCAGCAGCTTAGTGTCCGGAACGGGGACTGAAGCTTTCTTT. Amino acids: CASSLVSGTGTEAFF. The full variable domain, its missing parts supplied by reference TRBV7-9 and TRBJ1-1, is DTGVSQNPRHKITKRGQNVTFRCDPISEHNRLYWYRQTLGQGPEFLTYFQNEAQLEKSRLLSDRFSAERPKGSFSTLEIQRTEQGDSAMYLCASSLVSGTGTEAFFGQGTRLTVV.

This clonotype was observed at least ten times. The rearrangement links TRBV24-1 to TRBJ2-1, with TRBD2 matching 10 bases. The length of the CDR3 is 16 residues. The germline gives CDR1 KGHDR, CDR2 SFDVKD. V dropped 0 bases and J dropped 9; count of bases not matched to a gene: 7. The CDR3 nucleotides read TGTGCCACCAGTGATTTGGCTCTAGCGGGAGAGAGTGAGCAGTTCTTC. Translated: CATSDLALAGESEQFF.

The sample holds many counts of this clonotype. This chain's CDR3 is CASSLATSGSRVEQYF. For the CDR3, the DNA is TGTGCCAGCAGCTTAGCGACTAGCGGGAGTAGAGTCGAGCAGTACTTC. The chain combines TRBV7-2 with TRBJ2-7; the match to TRBD2 covers 12 bases. The ends lost 0 bases at V and 6 bases at J; junction bases unmatched: 6. CDR3 length equals 16 residues. Germline CDR1 reads SGHTA; CDR2 reads FQGNSA.

There are many counts of this clonotype. V usage is TRBV27 and J usage is TRBJ2-7; 8 nucleotides line up with TRBD1. Germline trimming cut 5 bases from V and 0 bases from J; bases unmatched to any gene: 6. CDR1 MNHEY and CDR2 SMNVEV come from the germline V gene (reference sequence). The CDR3 spans 15 residues. The CDR3 DNA is TGTGCCAGCAGTCCCGGGACAGGCAGCTCCTACGAGCAGTACTTC. Translation: CASSPGTGSSYEQYF.

This clonotype was found many times. This rearrangement joins TRBV7-2 to TRBJ1-4, with 9 bases fitting TRBD1. J lost 5 bases, V lost 1 base, and 5 bases had no gene match. The CDR3 length is 16 residues. Looked up from germline, CDR1 is SGHTA and CDR2 is FQGNSA. CDR3 in amino acids: CASSLGFGTGNEKLFF. In DNA, the CDR3 is TGTGCCAGCAGCTTAGGTTTCGGGACAGGGAATGAAAAACTGTTTTTT.

This clonotype was observed a few times. This sequence joins TRBV6-1 and TRBJ1-2; tentative D call: TRBD1 (5 bases). Per the germline V gene, CDR1 is MNHNS and CDR2 is SASEGT. V lost 6 bases and J 7 bases, leaving 12 bases between the germline ends. The CDR3 consists of 12 residues. CDR3 bases: TGTGCCAGCAGGCCTTTGGGGGGTGGCTACACCTTC. As protein: CASRPLGGGYTF.

V is TRBV4-2 and J is TRBJ1-5; D might be TRBD1 (5 bases). V shed 4 bases and J shed 4 bases, with 17 bases lying between them. This CDR3 is 16 amino acids long. The germline V gene encodes CDR1 LGHNA and CDR2 YNFKEQ. The CDR3 nucleotides are TGTGCCAGCAGCCGATCCCCCGGGACGGAGAATCAGCCCCAGCATTTT. Protein sequence: CASSRSPGTENQPQHF.

V is TRBV7-9 and J is TRBJ2-1, with a weak D call TRBD2 (7 bases). The V gene's germline CDR1 is SEHNR and CDR2 FQNEAQ (reference sequence). V gave up 3 bases and J gave up 8 bases, with 17 bases separating them. This CDR3 is 15 amino acids long. CDR3 bases: TGTGCCAGCAGCTTCGCGGGGGCGCCGGGGGATGAGCAGTTCTTC. It codes for CASSFAGAPGDEQFF.